The text below deals with one T cell receptor beta chain. What it binds is not known. CD4+ cells yielded CD45RA+ naive and CD45RA-negative memory subsets. The CDR3 totals 15 residues. This specimen belongs to a study of shared clonotypes between healthy human individuals. Study-level findings and limits: Of the naive CD4 clonotypes, around 4.7% were shared across a handful of donors. The small donor group covered limited genetic and exposure diversity.

Original processing notes: ImmunoSEQ supplied junction-only sequences lacking quality scores, so filtering was different. The data were produced by immunoSEQ multiplex PCR, yet TCRdb's version contains in-frame clones alone and is incomplete. V, J and clone size are those of that table, while D and trimming were read from the DNA. The sample carries 500,000 to 550,000 clones, 90% to 96% recorded once. This receptor was identified in a woman aged 30 to 39 in good health. The sample consisted of naive CD4+ T cells sorted from blood. Noted subset: CD45RA+ positively selected. The V and J genes are TRBV21-1 and TRBJ2-1; the D call of TRBD2 is as the table states it, not checked on the DNA. TRBV21-1 is a documented pseudogene. Written as DNA, the CDR3 is TGTGCCAGCAGCCAAGGGACTAGCGGGAGGGGTGAGCAGTTCTTC. It encodes CASSQGTSGRGEQFF.